This TCR beta chain was recovered during a study of T cell changes during pregnancy in multiple sclerosis. Only in-frame clones appear in the TCRdb table, and some are missing; sequencing was by immunoSEQ multiplex PCR. The sample lists about 40,000 clones; about 90% were seen once. The CDR3 consists of 15 residues. V lost 6 bases to trimming and J lost 1 base, with 15 bases between them. Germline V gives CDR1 LNHDA, CDR2 SQIVND (reference sequence). The sequence derives from a female donor in good health, enrolled as a control in a pregnancy study. The specimen comprised CD4+ T cells from peripheral blood mononuclear cells, sampled in the third trimester of pregnancy. V usage is TRBV19 and J usage is TRBJ1-1; a possible D gene is TRBD1 (6 bases). The DNA for the CDR3 is TGTGCCAGTAGCTACGCCCCGACAGGGAACACTGAAGCTTTCTTT. Protein: CASSYAPTGNTEAFF. Combining the CDR3 with reference TRBV19 and TRBJ1-1 gives the whole variable domain DGGITQSPKYLFRKEGQNVTLSCEQNLNHDAMYWYRQDPGQGLRLIYYSQIVNDFQKGDIAEGYSVSREKKESFPLTVTSAQKNPTAFYLCASSYAPTGNTEAFFGQGTRLTVV.